These 17 T cell receptor beta chains share one sample of origin, sequenced in a study of identical twins. TCRdb re-analysed the 5' RACE reads in MiXCR, keeping a single row per CDR3 protein. This table holds roughly 700,000 distinct CDR3 sequences, around 8.3% found once. These data also formed part of another study, on yellow fever vaccine responses in identical twins.

The sample taken for sequencing was PBMCs. Receptors originate from a woman in her late teens or twenties in good health.

The chain links TRBV19 to TRBJ2-1; 10 nucleotides match TRBD2. The J segment lost 8 bases and the V segment lost 6 bases, leaving 7 bases of the junction unmatched. CDR3 size: 14 residues. Germline-derived CDR1 and CDR2 are LNHDA and SQIVND (reference sequence). CDR3 protein: CASRLAGGPDEQFF. The CDR3 DNA is TGTGCCAGTAGGTTAGCGGGGGGCCCCGATGAGCAGTTCTTC.

Ten or more counts support this clonotype. The V call is TRBV14, the J call TRBJ2-7; D not resolved. From germline, CDR1 is SGHDN and CDR2 FVKESK. The V gene lost 0 bases and the J gene lost 5 bases, with 11 bases spanning the gap. The CDR3 sequence is 14 residues long. The CDR3 here is CASSQEMDGHEQYF. The CDR3 DNA sequence: TGTGCCAGCAGCCAAGAGATGGACGGACACGAGCAGTACTTC.

This clonotype was seen at least ten times. The rearrangement uses TRBV24-1 and TRBJ2-2, with a tentative D call TRBD1 (5 bases). Trimming removed 7 bases at V and 4 bases at J, with 9 bases between. Germline CDR1 and CDR2: KGHDR and SFDVKD. The CDR3 covers 13 residues. CDR3 DNA: TGTGCCACCAGACAAACAGGCACCGGGGAGCTGTTTTTT. Amino acids: CATRQTGTGELFF.

The genes are TRBV24-1 and TRBJ2-3; D unresolved. CDR1 KGHDR and CDR2 SFDVKD come from the germline V gene. Deletions cut 1 base from V and 1 base from J, with 5 bases between. The CDR3 runs to 14 residues. CDR3 nucleotides: TGTGCCACCAGTGATTTCCTCGGCACAGATACGCAGTATTTT. Its protein is CATSDFLGTDTQYF.

This clonotype has just a few counts. The DNA for the CDR3 is TGTGCCAGCAGTTACACCTACAGGGGGTCAGAAGCTTTCTTT. Protein: CASSYTYRGSEAFF. The chain carries TRBV6-5 and TRBJ1-1, with 8 positions matching TRBD1. The CDR3 has 14 residues. Germline values: CDR1 MNHEY, CDR2 SVGAGI. The V and J ends lost 2 bases and 8 bases, in that order; junction bases with no gene match: 7.

This clonotype showed up just a few times. The rearrangement links TRBV7-3 to TRBJ2-3; D not certain. Deletions cut 6 bases from V and 8 bases from J, with 15 bases between. CDR3 length: 13 residues. CDR1 and CDR2 (germline): SGHTA, FQGTGA. CDR3 loop: CASSLGDYGTQYF. The CDR3 DNA is TGTGCCAGCAGTCTGGGTGATTACGGTACGCAGTATTTT.

This clonotype was detected a few times. The chain has TRBV5-1 and TRBJ2-7; D ambiguous. The CDR3 runs 16 residues. The V end was cut by 3 bases, the J end by 3 bases, with 19 bases between. CDR1 is SGHRS, CDR2 YFSETQ, per germline. The CDR3 coding sequence is TGCGCCAGCAGCTACACCGCACAGAGTAACCACTACGAGCAGTACTTC. It codes for CASSYTAQSNHYEQYF.

This clonotype was observed a handful of times. The genes are TRBV6-1 and TRBJ2-1; TRBD1 is a possible D gene (6 bases). The CDR3 covers 14 residues. Germline V gives CDR1 MNHNS, CDR2 SASEGT. Trimming cost V 6 bases and J 5 bases, with 14 bases left between them. CDR3 loop: CASSPTGGDNEQFF. The CDR3 DNA is TGTGCCAGCAGCCCCACTGGGGGCGACAATGAGCAGTTCTTC.

The rearrangement uses TRBV9 and TRBJ2-3; D may match TRBD1 or TRBD2 (5 bases each). CDR1 SGDLS and CDR2 YYNGEE come from the germline V gene. V was shortened by 0 bases and J by 2 bases, with 10 bases between the two germline ends. CDR3 length: 15 amino acids. For the CDR3, the DNA is TGTGCCAGCAGCGTAGGAGGGGCCGTCACAGATACGCAGTATTTT. Protein sequence: CASSVGGAVTDTQYF.

This clonotype appeared a few times. This rearrangement joins TRBV7-2 to TRBJ2-1; D is undetermined. The CDR3 contains 12 residues. The V gene lost 5 bases and the J gene lost 9 bases, with 11 bases spanning the gap. Germline V gene lookup returns CDR1 SGHTA and CDR2 FQGNSA. This chain's CDR3 is CASSVRVPEQFF. The CDR3 DNA follows: TGTGCCAGCAGCGTAAGGGTACCTGAGCAGTTCTTC.

V gene TRBV5-1 combines with J gene TRBJ1-1; 7 bases align to TRBD1. The V and J ends lost 5 bases and 1 base, in that order; junction bases with no gene match: 5. There are 14 residues in the CDR3. CDR1 and CDR2 (germline): SGHRS, YFSETQ. For the CDR3, the DNA is TGCGCCAGCAGGGCCGGGACAGCGAACACTGAAGCTTTCTTT. Translated: CASRAGTANTEAFF.

This clonotype appeared a few times. This rearrangement joins TRBV7-2 to TRBJ1-1; D gene ambiguous. This CDR3 spans 14 amino acids. Trimming removed 5 bases at V and 6 bases at J, with 16 bases between. The germline CDR1 and CDR2 sequences are SGHTA and FQGNSA. CDR3: CASSPGLLGSEAFF. CDR3 nucleotide sequence: TGTGCCAGCAGCCCAGGTCTTCTAGGTTCTGAAGCTTTCTTT.

This clonotype turned up a few times. This chain connects TRBV10-3 to TRBJ2-1, with a possible D match to TRBD2 (6 bases). Trimming stripped 0 bases from V and 7 bases from J, with 7 bases between. The CDR3 has 13 residues. In germline, CDR1 is ENHRY, CDR2 SYGVKD. CDR3: CAISESGRNEQFF. The CDR3 nucleotides are TGTGCCATCAGTGAGTCGGGGAGGAATGAGCAGTTCTTC.

This clonotype appeared a few times. This chain uses TRBV12-3 or TRBV12-4 with TRBJ2-5, with TRBD2 matching over 7 bases. The CDR3 is 15 residues long. The trim removed 2 bases at V and 5 bases at J, leaving 8 bases unmatched. This chain's CDR3 is CASSLRSGGGETQYF. The CDR3 DNA follows: TGTGCCAGCAGTTTAAGGTCGGGGGGTGGGGAGACCCAGTACTTC.

This clonotype was seen only a few times. CDR3 protein: CASSQRGQVTDTQYF. The DNA of the CDR3 is TGTGCCAGCAGCCAACGAGGACAGGTTACAGATACGCAGTATTTT. The chain links TRBV16 to TRBJ2-3; 7 bases are shared with TRBD1. CDR3 length: 15 amino acids. Germline CDR1 KGHSY, CDR2 FQNENV. Trimming took 2 bases from V and 3 from J; bases not matched to a gene: 5.

This clonotype was seen only a few times. This chain joins TRBV30 and TRBJ2-7; D perhaps matches TRBD1 (6 bases). V was cut by 4 bases and J by 4 bases, with 11 bases left in between. Germline V gene sequence: CDR1 GTSNPN, CDR2 SVGIG (reference sequence). The CDR3 contains 12 residues. The CDR3: CAWNGGEYEQYF. In DNA, the CDR3 is TGTGCCTGGAATGGGGGCGAGTACGAGCAGTACTTC.

A word on this clonotype: The junction shows a germline mismatch at one end, possibly a read error. The CDR3 nucleotides read TGTGCCATCAGCGTAGAGGGGACTAGCACCCACGAGCAGTACTTC. Translated: CAISVEGTSTHEQYF. This rearrangement joins TRBV9 to TRBJ2-7, with 9 bases lining up with TRBD2. The CDR3 is made up of 15 amino acids. CDR1 and CDR2 from the germline V gene are SGDLS and YYNGEE.